One sample yielded the 26 T cell receptor beta chains listed below, sequenced in a study of blood T cell repertoires in COVID-19. Generated by immunoSEQ multiplex PCR, the TCRdb table keeps only in-frame clones and is missing some. The data show 150,000 or so clones, about 80% seen once. Sequenced material: peripheral blood. These receptors came from a man in his 70s who had recovered from COVID-19.

Written as DNA, the CDR3 is TGTGCCAGCAGTCGCAACGCAGGATACACTGAAGCTTTCTTT. This encodes CASSRNAGYTEAFF. V usage is TRBV28 and J usage is TRBJ1-1; D is ambiguous. CDR1 is MDHEN, CDR2 SYDVKM, per germline. Trimming stripped 5 bases from V and 3 bases from J, with 13 bases between. The CDR3 sequence is 14 residues long.

The chain joins TRBV10-2 to TRBJ1-5; D unclear. Trimming removed 3 bases at V and 0 bases at J, with 6 bases between. The CDR3 loop spans 14 amino acids. CDR1 and CDR2 (germline): WSHSY, SAAADI. This CDR3 is CASSDIYSNQPQHF. The CDR3 nucleotides are TGCGCCAGCAGTGATATTTATAGCAATCAGCCCCAGCATTTT.

V usage is TRBV2 and J usage is TRBJ1-3, with TRBD1 identical over 7 bases. V lost 8 bases and J lost 2; bases outside the gene matches: 6. CDR3 length: 14 residues. CDR1 is SNHLY, CDR2 FYNNEI, per germline. The chain's CDR3 is CASRNRGAGNTIYF. The CDR3 DNA reads as TGTGCCAGCCGTAACAGGGGCGCTGGAAACACCATATATTTT. The full variable domain, rest sourced from reference TRBV2 and TRBJ1-3, is EPEVTQTPSHQVTQMGQEVILRCVPISNHLYFYWYRQILGQKVEFLVSFYNNEISEKSEIFDDQFSVERPDGSNFTLKIRSTKLEDSAMYFCASRNRGAGNTIYFGEGSWLTVV.

This rearrangement joins TRBV28 to TRBJ2-3; TRBD2 is a possible D gene (7 bases). CDR1 and CDR2 (germline): MDHEN, SYDVKM. This CDR3 has 15 amino acids. Trimming removed 3 bases at V and 6 bases at J, with 16 bases between. CDR3 sequence: CASSLNYGGGDTQYF. Here the CDR3 DNA reads TGTGCCAGCAGTTTGAACTATGGGGGGGGCGATACGCAGTATTTT.

The chain links TRBV4-3 to TRBJ2-1; D may be TRBD2 (5 bases). This CDR3 contains 12 residues. Germline V CDR1 and CDR2: LGHNA, YSLEER. V was clipped by 0 bases and J by 9 bases, with 6 bases between them. CDR3 in DNA: TGCGCCAGCAGCCAAGAACTAGGTGAGCAGTTCTTC. It translates to CASSQELGEQFF.

Written as DNA, the CDR3 is TGTGCCAGCAGTCCTGCGGACAGGGGAGGATATGGCTACACCTTC. It translates to CASSPADRGGYGYTF. This chain uses TRBV28 with TRBJ1-2; 9 bases map to TRBD1. Germline V gives CDR1 MDHEN, CDR2 SYDVKM. The CDR3 contains 15 residues. After removal of 5 bases from V and 5 bases from J, the junction contained 9 bases not matched to a gene.

This clone occurred many times. This chain links TRBV10-2 with TRBJ2-3; TRBD2 agrees at 16 bases. The CDR3 length is 16 residues. Germline V gives CDR1 WSHSY, CDR2 SAAADI. V lost 5 bases and J lost 5; bases outside the gene matches: 4. The CDR3 region is CASSSGLAGGLDTQYF. The CDR3 DNA is TGCGCCAGCAGTTCGGGACTAGCGGGAGGGCTAGATACGCAGTATTTT.

This chain connects TRBV13 to TRBJ2-1, with 7 bases lining up with TRBD2. J gave up 6 bases and V 1 base, and 3 bases lay outside the gene matches. The CDR3 loop spans 14 amino acids. CDR1 and CDR2 from the germline V gene are PRHDT and FYEKMQ (reference sequence). The CDR3 is CASSLVAGVNEQFF. CDR3 nucleotides: TGTGCCAGCAGCTTAGTGGCGGGAGTCAATGAGCAGTTCTTC.

This chain joins TRBV6-5 and TRBJ2-3; 7 bases are shared with TRBD1. J lost 5 bases, V lost 7 bases, and 12 bases had no gene match. The CDR3 runs 15 residues. Looked up from germline, CDR1 is MNHEY and CDR2 is SVGAGI. In nucleotides, the CDR3 is TGTGCCAGCACTGTGGGGACAGACGGTAGAGATACGCAGTATTTT. It specifies CASTVGTDGRDTQYF.

V is TRBV7-9 and J is TRBJ2-2, with 10 bases identical to TRBD2. The V segment lost 1 base and the J segment 1 base; nucleotides outside the gene matches: 0. The CDR3 runs to 16 residues. Germline lookup yields CDR1 SEHNR and CDR2 FQNEAQ (reference sequence). The CDR3 spells CASSLVAGGNTGELFF. The CDR3 region has the DNA TGTGCCAGCAGCTTAGTAGCGGGAGGGAACACCGGGGAGCTGTTTTTT.

The V and J genes are TRBV6-5 and TRBJ2-2, with 7 bases that match TRBD2. Germline V gene data show CDR1 as MNHEY and CDR2 as SVGAGI. The length of the CDR3 is 15 residues. The V gene end was trimmed by 0 bases and the J gene end by 6 bases; junction bases not matched to a gene: 4. The CDR3 DNA reads as TGTGCCAGCAGTTACTCTGTCGGGGGGTCCGGGGAGCTGTTTTTT. Its translation is CASSYSVGGSGELFF.

This chain links TRBV27 with TRBJ1-4; 12 bases align to TRBD1. In germline, CDR1 is MNHEY, CDR2 SMNVEV (reference sequence). The CDR3 runs to 15 residues. V was pared by 4 bases and J by 8 bases, with 5 bases of the junction left unmatched. This CDR3 reads CASSSGTGGREKLFF. The CDR3 region has the DNA TGTGCCAGCAGTTCTGGGACAGGGGGCCGCGAAAAACTGTTTTTT.

The chain joins TRBV5-1 to TRBJ1-4; perhaps TRBD1 as D (6 bases). The germline CDR1 and CDR2 sequences are SGHRS and YFSETQ. The CDR3 extends over 14 amino acids. Trimming removed 1 base from V and 4 bases from J, with 8 bases in between. The chain's CDR3 is CASSLWTVNEKLFF. The CDR3 DNA sequence: TGCGCCAGCAGCTTGTGGACAGTTAATGAAAAACTGTTTTTT.

This clone was seen just once. V and J are TRBV12-3 or TRBV12-4 and TRBJ2-2; TRBD1 agrees at 7 bases. There are 13 residues in the CDR3. V gave up 7 bases and J gave up 3 bases; unmatched junction bases: 2. This chain's CDR3 is CASKGQDTGELFF. Here the CDR3 DNA reads TGTGCCAGCAAAGGACAGGACACCGGGGAGCTGTTTTTT.

The chain carries TRBV29-1 and TRBJ2-5, with 8 bases lining up with TRBD1. Per germline, CDR1 SQVTM and CDR2 ANQGSEA. J was trimmed by 2 bases and V by 2 bases; bases with no gene match: 10. The CDR3 totals 16 residues. CDR3: CSVERWGGQGQETQYF. In DNA form, the CDR3 reads TGCAGCGTTGAAAGGTGGGGTGGACAGGGACAAGAGACCCAGTACTTC.

V usage is TRBV7-2 and J usage is TRBJ2-2; D might be TRBD1 (6 bases). Per the germline V gene, CDR1 is SGHTA and CDR2 is FQGNSA. V lost 2 bases and J lost 5, with 15 bases in between. The CDR3 consists of 16 residues. The CDR3 sequence: CASSLIRQGRTGELFF. CDR3 DNA sequence: TGTGCCAGCAGCTTAATCCGGCAGGGGCGGACCGGGGAGCTGTTTTTT.

The chain uses TRBV5-1 and TRBJ2-2, with 8 bases identical to TRBD1. Germline CDR1 reads SGHRS; CDR2 reads YFSETQ. The J segment lost 0 bases and the V segment lost 4 bases, leaving 5 bases of the junction unmatched. The length of the CDR3 is 16 residues. The CDR3 DNA sequence: TGCGCCAGCAGCCACCTGGGACAGGCGAACACCGGGGAGCTGTTTTTT. Translation: CASSHLGQANTGELFF.

The chain joins TRBV28 to TRBJ1-5; D is perhaps TRBD1 (6 bases). Germline CDR1 and CDR2: MDHEN and SYDVKM. This CDR3 has 13 amino acids. The V and J ends lost 8 bases and 6 bases respectively, with 14 bases between them. CDR3 loop: CASFNRVSQPQHF. The CDR3 DNA sequence: TGTGCCAGCTTTAACAGGGTGAGTCAGCCCCAGCATTTT.

The V gene is TRBV5-4, the J gene TRBJ2-7; 9 bases are shared with TRBD2. The length of the CDR3 is 16 residues. J gave up 3 bases and V 4 bases, and 11 bases lay outside the gene matches. Germline loops: CDR1 SGHNT, CDR2 YYREEE (reference sequence). CDR3 sequence (DNA): TGTGCCAGCAGCCCTGGTACGGGACTAGCAGTCTACGAGCAGTACTTC. The encoded protein is CASSPGTGLAVYEQYF.

About this clone itself: This same CDR3 is encoded by further DNA sequences in the sample. The V and J genes are TRBV3-1 (or the pseudogene TRBV3-2) and TRBJ1-6; D uncertain. The length of the CDR3 is 14 residues. The germline CDR1 and CDR2 sequences are LGHDT and YNNKEL (reference sequence). Trimming shortened V by 8 bases and J by 0 bases, and 8 bases separated the two germline ends. The CDR3 coding sequence is TGTGCCAGCCGGGGAGGCTCCTATAATTCACCCCTCCACTTT. This sequence encodes CASRGGSYNSPLHF.

The chain carries TRBV5-5 and TRBJ1-1; D call uncertain. Germline values: CDR1 SGHKS, CDR2 YYEKEE (reference sequence). The germline V and J ends were trimmed by 1 base and 1 base, with 8 bases remaining between them. CDR3 length: 14 residues. The DNA for the CDR3 is TGTGCCAGCAGCTTGACTTGGTCGAACACTGAAGCTTTCTTT. Translated: CASSLTWSNTEAFF.

CDR3 sequence: CAISVPTNYGYTF. The CDR3 DNA reads TGTGCCATCAGTGTCCCAACTAACTATGGCTACACCTTC. The chain links TRBV10-3 to TRBJ1-2; D gene ambiguous. The CDR3 contains 13 residues. V lost 4 bases and J 0 bases, leaving 6 bases between the germline ends. Germline CDR1 is ENHRY and CDR2 is SYGVKD.

The gene calls are TRBV10-3 and TRBJ2-2, with a weak D call TRBD2 (6 bases). V lost 6 bases and J 0 bases, leaving 17 bases between the germline ends. CDR1 is ENHRY, CDR2 SYGVKD, per germline. The length of the CDR3 is 17 residues. CDR3 region: CAISQRGGAANTGELFF. CDR3 DNA: TGTGCCATCAGCCAGAGAGGCGGGGCCGCGAACACCGGGGAGCTGTTTTTT.

The chain is built from TRBV6-2 or TRBV6-3 and TRBJ2-7; D is ambiguous. From germline, CDR1 is MNHEY and CDR2 SVGEGT. This CDR3 contains 11 residues. V shed 6 bases and J shed 4 bases, with 7 bases lying between them. DNA of the CDR3: TGTGCCAGCAGCCTCAGGTACGAGCAGTACTTC. It translates to CASSLRYEQYF.

The genes are TRBV9 and TRBJ1-1; D is possibly TRBD1 (6 bases). V shed 0 bases and J shed 3 bases, with 12 bases lying between them. The germline V gene encodes CDR1 SGDLS and CDR2 YYNGEE. The CDR3 runs 15 residues. The CDR3 spells CASSVEMKGDTEAFF. The CDR3 region has the DNA TGTGCCAGCAGCGTAGAAATGAAGGGGGACACTGAAGCTTTCTTT. Combining the CDR3 with reference TRBV9 and TRBJ1-1 gives the whole variable domain DSGVTQTPKHLITATGQRVTLRCSPRSGDLSVYWYQQSLDQGLQFLIQYYNGEERAKGNILERFSAQQFPDLHSELNLSSLELGDSALYFCASSVEMKGDTEAFFGQGTRLTVV.

This clone has just one count. V is TRBV7-8 and J is TRBJ1-2; 7 bases match TRBD1. Germline V gives CDR1 SGHVS, CDR2 FQNEAQ. J was trimmed by 2 bases and V by 5 bases; bases with no gene match: 11. There are 16 residues in the CDR3. DNA of the CDR3: TGTGCCAGCAGCCCCAGGTCGAGGGGGCCAAACTATGGCTACACCTTC. It translates to CASSPRSRGPNYGYTF. Drawing the rest from reference TRBV7-8 and TRBJ1-2, the complete variable domain is GAGVSQSPRYKVAKRGQDVALRCDPISGHVSLFWYQQALGQGPEFLTYFQNEAQLDKSGLPSDRFFAERPEGSVSTLKIQRTQQEDSAVYLCASSPRSRGPNYGYTFGSGTRLTVV.